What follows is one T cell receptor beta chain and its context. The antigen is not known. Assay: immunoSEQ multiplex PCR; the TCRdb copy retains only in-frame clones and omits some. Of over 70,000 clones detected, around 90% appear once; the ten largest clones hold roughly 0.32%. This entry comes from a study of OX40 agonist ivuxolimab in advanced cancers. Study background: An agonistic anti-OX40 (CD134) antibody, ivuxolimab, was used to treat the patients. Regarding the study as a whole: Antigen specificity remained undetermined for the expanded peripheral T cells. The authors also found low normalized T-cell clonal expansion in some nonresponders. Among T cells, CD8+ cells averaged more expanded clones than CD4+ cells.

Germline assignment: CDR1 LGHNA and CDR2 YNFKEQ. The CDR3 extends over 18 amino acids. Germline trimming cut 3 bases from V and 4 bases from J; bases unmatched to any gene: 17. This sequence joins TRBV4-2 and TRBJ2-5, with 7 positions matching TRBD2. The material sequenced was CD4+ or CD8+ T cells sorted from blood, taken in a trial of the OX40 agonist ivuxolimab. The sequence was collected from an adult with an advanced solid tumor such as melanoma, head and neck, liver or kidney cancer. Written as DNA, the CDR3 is TGTGCCAGCAGCCATTTCTTATCCCAGGCGGGGAGGGGAGAGACCCAGTACTTC. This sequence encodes CASSHFLSQAGRGETQYF.